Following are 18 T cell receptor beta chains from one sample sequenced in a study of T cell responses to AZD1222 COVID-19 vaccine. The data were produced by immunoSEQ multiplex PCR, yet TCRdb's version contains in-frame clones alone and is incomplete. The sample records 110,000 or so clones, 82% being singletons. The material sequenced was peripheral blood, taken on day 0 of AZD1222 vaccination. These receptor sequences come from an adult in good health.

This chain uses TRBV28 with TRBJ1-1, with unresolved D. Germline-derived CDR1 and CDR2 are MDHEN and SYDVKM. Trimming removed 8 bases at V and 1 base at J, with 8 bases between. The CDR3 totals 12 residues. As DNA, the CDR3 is TGTGCCAGCGGAAACGGGAACACTGAAGCTTTCTTT. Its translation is CASGNGNTEAFF.

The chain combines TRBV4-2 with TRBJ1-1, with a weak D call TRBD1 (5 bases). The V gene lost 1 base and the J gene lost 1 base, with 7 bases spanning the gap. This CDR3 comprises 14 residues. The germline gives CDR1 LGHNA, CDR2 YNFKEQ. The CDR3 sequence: CASSQAGGNTEAFF. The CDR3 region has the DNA TGTGCCAGCAGCCAAGCGGGGGGGAACACTGAAGCTTTCTTT.

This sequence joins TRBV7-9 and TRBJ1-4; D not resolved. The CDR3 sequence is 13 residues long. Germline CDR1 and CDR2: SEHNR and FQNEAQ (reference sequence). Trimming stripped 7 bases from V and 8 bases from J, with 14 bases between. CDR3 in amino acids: CASTPVGLEKLFF. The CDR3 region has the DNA TGTGCCAGCACCCCGGTGGGTTTAGAAAAACTGTTTTTT.

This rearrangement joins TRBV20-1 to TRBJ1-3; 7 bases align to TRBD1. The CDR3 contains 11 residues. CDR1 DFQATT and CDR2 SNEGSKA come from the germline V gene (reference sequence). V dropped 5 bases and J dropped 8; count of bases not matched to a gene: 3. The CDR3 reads CSAGQEDTIYF. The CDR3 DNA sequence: TGCAGTGCTGGACAGGAAGACACCATATATTTT.

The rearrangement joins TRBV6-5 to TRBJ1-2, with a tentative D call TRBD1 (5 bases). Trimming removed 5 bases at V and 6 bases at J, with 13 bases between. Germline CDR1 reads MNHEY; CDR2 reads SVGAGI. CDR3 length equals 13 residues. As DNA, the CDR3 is TGTGCCAGCAGTCCTACTATAGGGGATGGCTACACCTTC. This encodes CASSPTIGDGYTF.

CDR3 amino acids: CASSGQGSRYGYTF. The CDR3 DNA sequence: TGCGCCAGCAGTGGGCAAGGATCACGGTATGGCTACACCTTC. The V call is TRBV5-1, the J call TRBJ1-2; no clear D. Germline-derived CDR1 and CDR2 are SGHRS and YFSETQ. V dropped 5 bases and J dropped 5 bases, with 16 bases sitting between them. The CDR3 covers 14 residues.

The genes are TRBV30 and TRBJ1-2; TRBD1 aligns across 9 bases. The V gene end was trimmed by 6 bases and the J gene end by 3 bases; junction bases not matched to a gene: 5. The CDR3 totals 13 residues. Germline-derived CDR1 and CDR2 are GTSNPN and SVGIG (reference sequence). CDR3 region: CACPGTGYYGYTF. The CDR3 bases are TGTGCCTGTCCCGGGACAGGGTACTATGGCTACACCTTC.

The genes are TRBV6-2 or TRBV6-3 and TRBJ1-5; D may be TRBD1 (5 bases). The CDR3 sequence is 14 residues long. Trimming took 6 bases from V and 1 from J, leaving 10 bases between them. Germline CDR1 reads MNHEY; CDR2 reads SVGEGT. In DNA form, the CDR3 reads TGTGCCAGCAGCAATCGACAGAGCAATCAGCCCCAGCATTTT. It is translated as CASSNRQSNQPQHF.

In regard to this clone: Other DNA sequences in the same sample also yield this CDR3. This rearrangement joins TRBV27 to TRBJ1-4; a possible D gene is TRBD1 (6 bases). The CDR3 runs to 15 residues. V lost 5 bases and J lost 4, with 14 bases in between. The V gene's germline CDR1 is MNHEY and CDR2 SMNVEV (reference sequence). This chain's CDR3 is CASSTLGQHNEKLFF. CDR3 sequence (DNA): TGTGCCAGCAGTACCCTAGGACAGCATAATGAAAAACTGTTTTTT.

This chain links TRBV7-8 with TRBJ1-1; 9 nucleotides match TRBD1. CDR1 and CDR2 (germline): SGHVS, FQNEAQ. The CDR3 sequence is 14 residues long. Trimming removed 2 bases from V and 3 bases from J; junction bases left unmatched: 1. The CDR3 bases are TGTGCCAGCAGCTTAACAGGGGGCGACACTGAAGCTTTCTTT. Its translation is CASSLTGGDTEAFF.

The CDR3 DNA is TGCAGTGCTAGTAGCCTAGCGAGCACAGATACGCAGTATTTT. Translated, it gives CSASSLASTDTQYF. The chain employs TRBV20-1 and TRBJ2-3, with D possibly matching TRBD2 (6 bases). The V and J ends lost 3 bases and 0 bases respectively, with 10 bases between them. This CDR3 is built from 14 residues. Germline V gives CDR1 DFQATT, CDR2 SNEGSKA (reference sequence).

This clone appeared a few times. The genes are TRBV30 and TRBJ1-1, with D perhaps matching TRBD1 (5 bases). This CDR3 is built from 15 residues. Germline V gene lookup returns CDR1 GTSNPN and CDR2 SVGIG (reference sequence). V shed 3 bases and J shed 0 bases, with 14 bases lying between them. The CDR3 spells CAWSTWGTLNTEAFF. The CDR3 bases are TGTGCCTGGAGCACTTGGGGCACCCTGAACACTGAAGCTTTCTTT.

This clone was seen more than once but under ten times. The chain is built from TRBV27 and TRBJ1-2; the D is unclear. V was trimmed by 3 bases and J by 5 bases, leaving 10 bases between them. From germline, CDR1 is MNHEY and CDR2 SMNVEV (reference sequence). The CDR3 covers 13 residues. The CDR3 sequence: CASSFLDGYGYTF. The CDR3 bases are TGTGCCAGCAGTTTCTTGGACGGATATGGCTACACCTTC.

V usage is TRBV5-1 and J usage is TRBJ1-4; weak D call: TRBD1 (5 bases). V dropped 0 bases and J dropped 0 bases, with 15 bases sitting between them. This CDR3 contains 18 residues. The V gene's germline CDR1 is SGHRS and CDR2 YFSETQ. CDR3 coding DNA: TGCGCCAGCAGCTTGGCCAGGGCAGCCTACTCAACTAATGAAAAACTGTTTTTT. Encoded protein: CASSLARAAYSTNEKLFF.

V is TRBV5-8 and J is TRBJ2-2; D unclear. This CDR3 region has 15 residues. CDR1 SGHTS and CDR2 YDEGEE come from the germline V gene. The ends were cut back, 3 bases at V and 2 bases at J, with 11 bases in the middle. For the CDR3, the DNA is TGTGCCAGCAGCTCGGTCCGTTTTAACACCGGGGAGCTGTTTTTT. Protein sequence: CASSSVRFNTGELFF.

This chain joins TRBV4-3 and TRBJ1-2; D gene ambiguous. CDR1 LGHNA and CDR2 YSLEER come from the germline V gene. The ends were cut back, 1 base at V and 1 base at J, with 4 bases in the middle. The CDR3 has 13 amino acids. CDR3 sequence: CASSQGVNYGYTF. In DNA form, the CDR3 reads TGCGCCAGCAGCCAAGGCGTTAACTATGGCTACACCTTC.

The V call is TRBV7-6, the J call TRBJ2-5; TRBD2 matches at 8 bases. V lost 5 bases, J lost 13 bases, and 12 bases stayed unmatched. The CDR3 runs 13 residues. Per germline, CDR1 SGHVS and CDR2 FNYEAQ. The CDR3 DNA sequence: TGTGCCAGCAGCGACGGACTAGCCTCGGTGGTGTACTTC. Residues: CASSDGLASVVYF.

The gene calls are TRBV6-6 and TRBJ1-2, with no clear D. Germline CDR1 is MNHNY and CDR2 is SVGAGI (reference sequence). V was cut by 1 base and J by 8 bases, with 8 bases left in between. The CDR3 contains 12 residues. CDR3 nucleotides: TGTGCCAGCAGTTACTTGGAGGGAGGCTACACCTTC. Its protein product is CASSYLEGGYTF.